Sequencing of this T cell receptor (beta chain) was carried out in a study of blood T cell repertoires in COVID-19. The germline gives CDR1 LGHNA, CDR2 YSLEER. This CDR3 has 14 amino acids. Between the trimmed V and J ends, which lost 1 base and 4 bases, there was a span of 8 bases. The table came from immunoSEQ multiplex PCR; TCRdb's copy has only in-frame clones and leaves some out. The table records some 25,000 clones, about 90% of them present only once. The source material was peripheral blood. This receptor was taken from a man between 65 and 85 years old with active COVID-19. J is TRBJ2-1 and V is TRBV4-3; the D gene is possibly TRBD2 (6 bases). CDR3 nucleotide sequence: TGCGCCAGCAGCCAAGGCGGGGCTTACAATGAGCAGTTCTTC. Protein: CASSQGGAYNEQFF.